The rows below give T cell receptor beta chains drawn from one sample of a study of control samples from healthy donors and cancer patients. Generated by immunoSEQ multiplex PCR, the TCRdb table keeps only in-frame clones and is missing some. Of around 30,000 clones in the sample, roughly 86% were seen once. The source material was PBMCs. These receptors came from a woman aged 40 to 49 with lung cancer. The CDR3 runs from the conserved cysteine through the conserved F or W. A D gene is named only where the DNA matches it firmly. Clone sizes are given selectively: once, few, many, or a class where the clone is expanded.

j_call d_call v_call clone_size cdr3_aa cdr3_nt
TRBJ1-1 TRBD1 TRBV19 NA CASSTPGQARTEAFF TGTGCCAGTAGTACCCCAGGACAGGCGAGGACTGAAGCTTTCTTT
TRBJ2-7 NA TRBV5-5 NA CASSFTPSYEQYF TGTGCCAGCAGCTTCACACCCTCCTACGAGCAGTACTTC
TRBJ1-4 NA TRBV28 NA CASSLTDGTTNEKLFF TGTGCCAGCAGTCTCACGGACGGAACAACTAATGAAAAACTGTTTTTT
TRBJ2-1 TRBD1 TRBV19 once CASSKGQGFGEQFF TGTGCCAGCTCCAAGGGACAGGGGTTCGGTGAGCAGTTCTTC
TRBJ1-3 NA TRBV7-3 NA CASSDPGAPGNTIYF TGTGCCAGCAGCGACCCAGGGGCTCCTGGAAACACCATATATTTT
TRBJ2-7 NA TRBV11-2 NA CASSLSTDSSYEQYF TGTGCCAGCAGCTTATCTACGGACAGCTCCTACGAGCAGTACTTC
TRBJ1-5 NA TRBV7-8 NA CATSPRELFNQPQHF TGTGCCACCTCCCCCCGGGAGCTATTCAATCAGCCCCAGCATTTT
TRBJ1-5 NA TRBV6-1 NA CASSDGQISNQPQHF TGTGCCAGCAGTGACGGCCAGATTAGCAATCAGCCCCAGCATTTT
TRBJ2-1 TRBD2 TRBV7-9 NA CASSSASGTSYNEQFF TGTGCCAGCAGCTCGGCGTCCGGGACTAGCTACAATGAGCAGTTCTTC
TRBJ2-7 NA TRBV5-4 NA CASRPEVGHYEQYF TGTGCCAGCAGACCTGAAGTAGGGCACTACGAGCAGTACTTC
TRBJ1-1 NA TRBV30 NA CAWSVGLNTEAFF TGTGCCTGGAGTGTAGGGCTGAACACTGAAGCTTTCTTT
TRBJ1-4 NA TRBV5-1 NA CASSLDRWGPDEKLFF TGCGCCAGCAGCTTGGACCGTTGGGGGCCGGACGAAAAACTGTTTTTT
TRBJ2-7 NA TRBV19 NA CASSIGGAYEQYF TGTGCCAGTAGTATAGGAGGAGCGTACGAGCAGTACTTC
TRBJ1-5 NA TRBV3-1/TRBV3-2 once CASSQGGGKPQHF TGTGCCAGCAGCCAAGGAGGGGGAAAGCCCCAGCATTTT
TRBJ2-7 NA TRBV30 NA CAWVQGNLREQYF TGTGCCTGGGTACAAGGGAATCTACGCGAGCAGTACTTC
TRBJ1-2 NA TRBV15 NA CATSRDQNYGYTF TGTGCCACCAGCAGAGACCAGAATTATGGCTACACCTTC
TRBJ1-2 NA TRBV7-3 NA CASSLSPQHLGYTF TGTGCCAGCAGCTTAAGCCCACAGCACCTTGGCTACACCTTC
TRBJ1-2 TRBD1 TRBV3-1/TRBV3-2 NA CASSIPDRQGVDYGYTF TGTGCCAGCAGTATTCCTGATCGACAGGGGGTAGACTATGGCTACACCTTC
TRBJ2-4 NA TRBV7-2 NA CASSLRAKNIQYF TGTGCCAGCAGCTTAAGGGCCAAAAACATTCAGTACTTC
TRBJ1-5 NA TRBV3-1/TRBV3-2 NA CASSQTGGPGGGQPQHF TGTGCCAGCAGCCAGACCGGGGGGCCCGGGGGGGGACAGCCCCAGCATTTT
TRBJ2-7 NA TRBV28 NA CASRDNYEQYF TGTGCCAGCCGGGACAACTACGAGCAGTACTTC
TRBJ2-3 TRBD1 TRBV7-8 NA CASSGQGTDTQYF TGTGCCAGCAGTGGACAGGGCACAGATACGCAGTATTTT
TRBJ2-1 NA TRBV19 NA CASSMGDNEQFF TGTGCCAGTAGTATGGGGGACAATGAGCAGTTCTTC
TRBJ2-1 NA TRBV11-2 NA CASSLILDNEQFF TGTGCCAGCAGCTTAATTTTGGACAATGAGCAGTTCTTC
TRBJ1-2 NA TRBV30 NA CAWTPPGRTWGGYTF TGTGCCTGGACTCCCCCGGGACGGACATGGGGTGGCTACACCTTC
TRBJ2-5 TRBD1 TRBV24-1 NA CATSDLGPGGHVETQYF TGTGCCACCAGTGATCTAGGCCCAGGGGGCCATGTAGAGACCCAGTACTTC
TRBJ1-5 TRBD1 TRBV10-3 NA CATRGRGSNQPQHF TGTGCCACAAGGGGGCGTGGGAGCAATCAGCCCCAGCATTTT
TRBJ1-1 TRBD1 TRBV7-6 NA CASSLASGGRVNTEAFF TGTGCCAGCAGCTTAGCTTCAGGGGGCCGAGTGAACACTGAAGCTTTCTTT
TRBJ1-4 TRBD1 TRBV5-5 NA CASSQIQGAVEKLFF TGTGCCAGCAGCCAAATACAGGGGGCAGTTGAAAAACTGTTTTTT
TRBJ2-5 TRBD2 TRBV19 NA CASSRGGASETQYF TGTGCCAGTAGTCGCGGGGGGGCTTCAGAGACCCAGTACTTC
TRBJ1-4 NA TRBV9 NA CASSVAPLDEKLFF TGTGCCAGCAGCGTAGCCCCCCTGGATGAAAAACTGTTTTTT
TRBJ2-1 NA TRBV5-4 NA CASEEGREQFF TGTGCCAGCGAAGAGGGGCGGGAGCAGTTCTTC
TRBJ1-1 NA TRBV19 NA CASSWGGGQTEAFF TGTGCCAGTAGTTGGGGTGGGGGCCAGACTGAAGCTTTCTTT
TRBJ1-5 NA TRBV27 NA CASSLPGGNQPQHF TGTGCCAGCAGTTTACCTGGGGGAAATCAGCCCCAGCATTTT
TRBJ1-3 NA TRBV19 once CASRQGGINTIYF TGTGCCAGTCGCCAGGGAGGAATAAACACCATATATTTT
TRBJ1-1 TRBD1 TRBV5-6 NA CASSSIRQGDGTEAFF TGTGCCAGCAGCTCCATACGACAGGGGGATGGCACTGAAGCTTTCTTT
TRBJ1-2 TRBD1 TRBV27 few CASSFYPGQTIGYTF TGTGCCAGCAGTTTTTACCCGGGACAGACGATCGGCTACACCTTC
TRBJ1-2 NA TRBV11-1 NA CASSLERTGGYTF TGTGCCAGCAGCTTAGAGAGGACGGGCGGCTACACCTTC
TRBJ2-5 TRBD2 TRBV27 NA CASSLRGGRMETQYF TGTGCCAGCAGTTTGCGGGGGGGCAGGATGGAGACCCAGTACTTC
TRBJ2-1 TRBD1 TRBV7-9 NA CASSRTGVSSEQFF TGTGCCAGCAGCCGGACAGGGGTTAGCAGTGAGCAGTTCTTC